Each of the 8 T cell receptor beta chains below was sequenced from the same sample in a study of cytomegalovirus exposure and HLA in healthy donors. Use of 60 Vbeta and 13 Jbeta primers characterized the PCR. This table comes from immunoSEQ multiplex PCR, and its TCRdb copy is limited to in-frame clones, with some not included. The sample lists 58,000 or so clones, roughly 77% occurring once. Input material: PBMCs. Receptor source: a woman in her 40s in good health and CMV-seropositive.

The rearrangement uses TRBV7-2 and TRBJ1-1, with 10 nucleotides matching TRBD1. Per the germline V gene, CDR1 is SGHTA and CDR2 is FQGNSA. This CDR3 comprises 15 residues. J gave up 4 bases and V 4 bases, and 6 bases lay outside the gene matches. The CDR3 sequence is CASSYRTGGTTEAFF. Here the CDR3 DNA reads TGTGCCAGCAGCTACCGGACAGGGGGAACCACTGAAGCTTTCTTT.

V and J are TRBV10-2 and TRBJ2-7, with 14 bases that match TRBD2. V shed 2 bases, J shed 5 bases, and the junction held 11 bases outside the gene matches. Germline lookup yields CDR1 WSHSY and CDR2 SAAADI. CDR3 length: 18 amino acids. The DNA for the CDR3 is TGCGCCAGCAGTGAGGCGGGGACTAGCGGGGGCCAGGGCCACGAGCAGTACTTC. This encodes CASSEAGTSGGQGHEQYF.

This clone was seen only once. CDR3 bases: TGTGCCAGCAGCGGACCACAGGGCAATGAGCAGTTCTTC. Its translation is CASSGPQGNEQFF. V and J are TRBV6-6 and TRBJ2-1; possible D gene TRBD1, 6 bases. Germline V gene data show CDR1 as MNHNY and CDR2 as SVGAGI (reference sequence). The length of the CDR3 is 13 residues. Trimming took off 6 bases at V and 6 bases at J, with 12 bases between the two ends.

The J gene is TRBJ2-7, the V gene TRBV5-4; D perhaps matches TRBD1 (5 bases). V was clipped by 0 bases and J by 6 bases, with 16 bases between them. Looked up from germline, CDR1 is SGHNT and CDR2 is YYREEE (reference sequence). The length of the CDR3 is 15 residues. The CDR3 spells CASSLAPGSGGEQYF. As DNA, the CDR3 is TGTGCCAGCAGCTTGGCGCCAGGGTCGGGTGGCGAGCAGTACTTC.

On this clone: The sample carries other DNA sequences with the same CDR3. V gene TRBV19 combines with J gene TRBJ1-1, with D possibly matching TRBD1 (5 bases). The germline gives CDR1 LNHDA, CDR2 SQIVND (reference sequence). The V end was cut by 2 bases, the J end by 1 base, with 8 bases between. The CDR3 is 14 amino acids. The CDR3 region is CASSIRGGNTEAFF. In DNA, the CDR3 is TGTGCCAGTAGTATAAGGGGAGGGAACACTGAAGCTTTCTTT.

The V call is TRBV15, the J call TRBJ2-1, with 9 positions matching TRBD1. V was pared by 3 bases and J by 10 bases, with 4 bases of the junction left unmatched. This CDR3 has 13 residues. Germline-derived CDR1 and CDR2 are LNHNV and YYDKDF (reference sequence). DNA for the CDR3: TGTGCCACCAGCAGGGACAGGGGCCGGGAGCAGTTCTTC. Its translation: CATSRDRGREQFF.

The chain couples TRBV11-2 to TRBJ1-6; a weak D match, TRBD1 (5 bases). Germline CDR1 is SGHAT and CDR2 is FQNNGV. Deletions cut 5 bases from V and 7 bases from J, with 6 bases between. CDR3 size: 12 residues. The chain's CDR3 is CASSRGNSPLHF. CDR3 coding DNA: TGTGCCAGCAGCAGGGGCAATTCACCCCTCCACTTT.

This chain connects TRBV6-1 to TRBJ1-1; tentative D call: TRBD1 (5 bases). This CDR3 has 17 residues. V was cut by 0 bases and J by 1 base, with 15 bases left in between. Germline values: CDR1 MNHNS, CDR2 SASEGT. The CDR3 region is CASSEAGWGQRNTEAFF. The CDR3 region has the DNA TGTGCCAGCAGTGAAGCTGGGTGGGGCCAAAGGAACACTGAAGCTTTCTTT.